This is a list of T cell receptor beta chains from one sample in a study of T cells in Graves' hyperthyroidism and ophthalmopathy. TCRdb analysed the multiplex PCR reads with MiXCR anew, one entry per CDR3 protein. The data contain around 490,000 distinct CDR3 sequences, about 20% of them singletons. The sequenced sample was blood. These receptors were taken from a man aged 35 to 55 with Graves' ophthalmopathy. Both conserved end residues are part of each CDR3. D genes are given only for firm matches. Size is omitted from some rows. Given values are once, few, many or a class for expanded clones.

d_call | j_call | v_call | clone_size | cdr3_aa | cdr3_nt
- | TRBJ1-1 | TRBV18 | many | CASSPGQENTEAFF | TGTGCCAGCAGCCCCGGACAAGAAAACACTGAAGCTTTCTTT
TRBD2 | TRBJ2-7 | TRBV11-2 | - | CASSSEGTSETYEQYF | TGTGCCAGCAGCTCAGAGGGGACTAGCGAGACCTACGAGCAGTACTTC
- | TRBJ1-1 | TRBV7-2 | many | CASRSLGVTEAFF | TGTGCCAGCAGATCCCTGGGGGTGACTGAAGCTTTCTTT
- | TRBJ1-1 | TRBV7-8 | many | CASSLARRGWGEAFF | TGTGCCAGCAGCTTAGCGCGGAGGGGCTGGGGTGAAGCTTTCTTT
- | TRBJ1-2 | TRBV6-1 | - | CASSEQGVLGGYTF | TGTGCCAGCAGTGAACAGGGTGTTTTGGGTGGCTACACCTTC
TRBD2 | TRBJ2-3 | TRBV12-3/TRBV12-4 | many | CASSLGLADTDTQYF | TGCGCCAGCAGCTTGGGACTAGCGGACACAGATACGCAGTATTTT
TRBD1 | TRBJ1-2 | TRBV7-3 | few | CASSLTSNPGQIYGYTF | TGTGCCAGCAGCTTAACTTCAAATCCGGGACAGATTTATGGCTACACCTTC
- | TRBJ2-2 | TRBV28 | - | CASSQRGGTTSGELFF | TGTGCCAGCAGCCAACGGGGCGGGACGACCTCCGGGGAGCTGTTTTTT
- | TRBJ1-4 | TRBV18 | many | CASSLNREEKLFF | TGTGCCAGCTCACTAAATCGGGAGGAAAAACTGTTTTTT
TRBD2 | TRBJ2-7 | TRBV19 | once | CASAGRGGESEQYF | TGTGCCAGCGCCGGACGGGGGGGAGAAAGCGAGCAGTACTTC
TRBD1 | TRBJ1-2 | TRBV5-1 | - | CASSPGTGGALDGYTF | TGCGCCAGCAGCCCCGGGACAGGGGGCGCCTTGGATGGCTACACCTTC
TRBD2 | TRBJ2-1 | TRBV11-2 | few | CASTLAGAYNEQFF | TGTGCCAGCACACTAGCGGGAGCGTACAATGAGCAGTTCTTC
- | TRBJ2-1 | TRBV20-1 | - | CSASFLTGEDEQFF | TGCAGTGCTAGTTTTCTTACAGGGGAGGATGAGCAGTTCTTC
- | TRBJ2-5 | TRBV5-4 | few | CASSLMGAQYF | TGTGCCAGCAGCTTAATGGGGGCCCAGTACTTC
TRBD2 | TRBJ2-2 | TRBV29-1 | few | CSVRSTSGNTGELFF | TGCAGCGTCCGAAGTACTAGCGGGAACACCGGGGAGCTGTTTTTT
- | TRBJ2-1 | TRBV5-1 | - | CASSFSALTYNEQFF | TGCGCCAGCAGCTTTAGCGCGTTGACCTACAATGAGCAGTTCTTC
TRBD1 | TRBJ2-6 | TRBV19 | once | CASRTGTGTGANVLTF | TGTGCCAGTAGAACCGGGACAGGGACCGGGGCCAACGTCCTGACTTTC
- | TRBJ1-2 | TRBV6-1 | - | CASRLRGGYGYTF | TGTGCCAGCAGGTTGCGGGGGGGCTATGGCTACACCTTC
- | TRBJ1-1 | TRBV19 | - | CASRRLDSLNTEAFF | TGTGCCAGTAGACGCCTAGACAGTCTGAACACTGAAGCTTTCTTT
TRBD1 | TRBJ1-1 | TRBV12-3/TRBV12-4 | - | CASGDRGRLGGTEAFF | TGTGCCAGCGGGGACAGGGGGCGCCTCGGTGGCACTGAAGCTTTCTTT
- | TRBJ1-3 | TRBV13 | - | CASSLETFGNTIYF | TGTGCCAGCAGCTTAGAGACTTTTGGAAACACCATATATTTT
- | TRBJ1-2 | TRBV13 | few | CASSPYSGTSGGYTF | TGTGCCAGCAGCCCCTACTCCGGGACCTCGGGCGGCTACACCTTC
TRBD2 | TRBJ2-2 | TRBV3-1 | - | CASSLLSGATGELFF | TGTGCCAGCAGCCTCCTTAGCGGGGCTACCGGGGAGCTGTTTTTT
- | TRBJ1-1 | TRBV6-1 | few | CASSGDGEGTEAFF | TGTGCCAGCAGTGGAGACGGGGAGGGCACTGAAGCTTTCTTT
- | TRBJ1-2 | TRBV20-1 | few | CSAPKEGSNYGYTF | TGCAGTGCTCCCAAAGAGGGGTCAAACTATGGCTACACCTTC
- | TRBJ2-1 | TRBV27 | - | CASSLSRSRSNEQFF | TGTGCCAGCAGTTTATCCCGGAGTAGGTCGAATGAGCAGTTCTTC
TRBD1 | TRBJ1-1 | TRBV6-2/TRBV6-3 | - | CASTQDRGDSGNTEAFF | TGTGCCAGCACCCAGGACAGGGGAGATTCCGGAAACACTGAAGCTTTCTTT
TRBD1 | TRBJ2-5 | TRBV6-2/TRBV6-3 | - | CASSRTGDRTQYF | TGTGCCAGCAGTCGGACAGGGGATAGGACCCAGTACTTC
TRBD1 | TRBJ1-2 | TRBV3-1 | many | CASSRTGTDGYTF | TGTGCCAGCAGCCGGACAGGTACGGATGGCTACACCTTC
TRBD2 | TRBJ2-1 | TRBV5-1 | - | CASSLRGSKDEQFF | TGCGCCAGCAGCCTCCGCGGGAGTAAGGATGAGCAGTTCTTC
TRBD2 | TRBJ2-7 | TRBV7-2 | many | CASSLRLAGSYEQYF | TGTGCCAGCAGCTTACGACTAGCGGGAAGCTACGAGCAGTACTTC
TRBD1 | TRBJ2-7 | TRBV11-2 | many | CASGSTDRVKYEQYF | TGTGCCAGCGGATCCACCGACAGGGTTAAGTACGAGCAGTACTTC
TRBD2 | TRBJ2-3 | TRBV9 | few | CASSVSSGRATDTQYF | TGTGCCAGCAGCGTATCTAGCGGGAGGGCCACAGATACGCAGTATTTT
- | TRBJ2-2 | TRBV3-1 | many | CASSQGPGTGELFF | TGTGCCAGCAGCCAAGGACCGGGCACCGGGGAGCTGTTTTTT
- | TRBJ2-3 | TRBV6-1 | few | CASRYTGTQGGDTQYF | TGTGCCAGCAGATATACCGGGACTCAGGGAGGAGATACGCAGTATTTT
- | TRBJ1-1 | TRBV7-9 | many | CASSLEGLSTEAFF | TGTGCCAGCAGCTTAGAGGGGCTCAGCACTGAAGCTTTCTTT
- | TRBJ2-3 | TRBV30 | many | CARELANTQYF | TGTGCCCGGGAGTTAGCGAATACGCAGTATTTT
- | TRBJ2-3 | TRBV18 | few | CASSPPGATDTQYF | TGTGCCAGCTCACCACCGGGGGCCACAGATACGCAGTATTTT
- | TRBJ2-1 | TRBV12-3/TRBV12-4 | few | CASGRPGTSRRLFF | TGTGCCAGCGGAAGGCCCGGGACTTCCAGGCGGCTGTTCTTC
TRBD1 | TRBJ1-2 | TRBV5-1 | once | CASSGDRASDGYTF | TGCGCCAGCAGCGGGGACAGGGCGAGTGATGGCTACACCTTC
- | TRBJ1-1 | TRBV20-1 | - | CSAGPLNTEAFF | TGCAGTGCTGGTCCACTGAACACTGAAGCTTTCTTT
TRBD2 | TRBJ2-4 | TRBV2 | - | CASTRGGVNIQYF | TGTGCCAGCACCCGGGGAGGGGTAAACATTCAGTACTTC